One T cell receptor beta chain is described in this entry. The antigen is unknown. These data are taken from a study of T cell responses to AZD1222 COVID-19 vaccine. The wider study: Samples with a second dose at about 4 or about 12 weeks were pooled together. Points from the study as a whole: Only 5 or 6 individuals given AZD1222 were seropositive at baseline. Nearly half of spike-specific TCRs reportedly target variant regions that are unmutated in the B.1.351 and B.1.1.7 variants.

V lost 6 bases to trimming and J lost 9 bases, with 18 bases between them. The V gene's germline CDR1 is LNHDA and CDR2 SQIVND (reference sequence). The CDR3 has 14 amino acids. Using immunoSEQ multiplex PCR, the repertoire was profiled, and TCRdb retains in-frame clones only, with some absent. The data show around 69,000 clones, 70% to 90% seen once. The chain uses TRBV19 and TRBJ2-1; a possible D gene is TRBD2 (6 bases). This receptor was identified in an adult in good health. Source: peripheral blood, taken on day 0 of AZD1222 vaccination. CDR3 protein: CASSLGPTSREQFF. In DNA, the CDR3 is TGTGCCAGTAGCCTTGGGCCGACTAGTCGTGAGCAGTTCTTC.